What follows are 13 T cell receptor beta chains derived from one specimen sequenced in a study of brain T cells in children with intractable seizures. Time point in this sample: blood from clinic visit 5 months post-surgery; TSC patient then seizure free. The repertoire was sequenced with immunoSEQ multiplex PCR; TCRdb's copy has only in-frame clones and lacks some. Of around 340,000 clones in the sample, roughly 92% were seen once. The sample was peripheral blood, taken approximately 5 months after surgery. These receptors all come from a boy younger than two with tuberous sclerosis and intractable seizures.

As concerns this clone: At one end, the junction sequence differs from germline, possibly due to a read error. The DNA of the CDR3 is TGTGCCACCAGCCGAGAAGGAGGGATCCCGAACACCGGGGAGCTGTTTTTT. As protein: CATSREGGIPNTGELFF. The chain uses TRBV15 and TRBJ2-2; D might be TRBD2 (6 bases). This CDR3 is built from 17 residues. CDR1 and CDR2 (germline): LNHNV, YYDKDF (reference sequence).

This clone was recorded only once. V usage is TRBV4-1 and J usage is TRBJ2-7, with TRBD2 matching 10 bases. V gave up 3 bases and J gave up 4 bases; unmatched junction bases: 6. Germline V gene sequence: CDR1 MGHRA, CDR2 YSYEKL. CDR3 length: 15 residues. The CDR3 bases are TGCGCCAGCAGCCAGGAAACTAGCGGGATTTACGAGCAGTACTTC. Encoded protein: CASSQETSGIYEQYF.

V and J are TRBV7-9 and TRBJ2-5; TRBD1 matches 10 bases. CDR1 SEHNR and CDR2 FQNEAQ come from the germline V gene (reference sequence). V lost 7 bases and J lost 2; bases outside the gene matches: 16. This CDR3 spans 18 amino acids. CDR3 DNA sequence: TGTGCCAGCACATTTCTCTCCGGGGACAGGGGTTGGCAAGAGACCCAGTACTTC. Its translation: CASTFLSGDRGWQETQYF.

The rearrangement uses TRBV28 and TRBJ2-1; D call uncertain. Trimming removed 4 bases from V and 15 bases from J, with 10 bases in between. The CDR3 contains 10 residues. CDR1 is MDHEN and CDR2 is SYDVKM in the germline V gene. The CDR3 nucleotides read TGTGCCAGCAGTTCCCGGTTGTGGTTCTTC. Its protein is CASSSRLWFF.

The V and J genes are TRBV4-1 and TRBJ2-5, with 12 bases lining up with TRBD2. The J segment lost 4 bases and the V segment lost 4 bases, leaving 4 bases of the junction unmatched. CDR1 is MGHRA and CDR2 is YSYEKL in the germline V gene. The CDR3 runs 15 residues. In nucleotides, the CDR3 is TGCGCCAGCAGCCCCCGACTAGCGGGGGTAGAGACCCAGTACTTC. This encodes CASSPRLAGVETQYF.

The chain has TRBV20-1 and TRBJ2-2, with D possibly called TRBD1 or TRBD2 (6 bases each). Germline loops: CDR1 DFQATT, CDR2 SNEGSKA (reference sequence). The V and J ends lost 3 bases and 5 bases respectively, with 13 bases between them. The CDR3 extends over 14 amino acids. The CDR3 protein is CSASSSGATGELFF. In nucleotides, the CDR3 is TGCAGTGCTAGTTCGTCGGGGGCGACCGGGGAGCTGTTTTTT.

The chain carries TRBV18 and TRBJ2-7; 14 nucleotides agree with TRBD2. This CDR3 has 17 residues. CDR1 and CDR2 (germline): KGHSH, LQKENI. After removal of 6 bases from V and 1 base from J, the junction contained 8 bases not matched to a gene. As DNA, the CDR3 is TGTGCCAGCTCTGACAAGGGACTAGCGGGAGATTCCTACGAGCAGTACTTC. Encoded protein: CASSDKGLAGDSYEQYF.

To note about this clone: The sample contains more than one DNA sequence encoding this CDR3. The V call is TRBV12-3 or TRBV12-4, the J call TRBJ2-7; the D is unclear. The CDR3 spans 11 residues. V dropped 5 bases and J dropped 3 bases, with 5 bases sitting between them. Here the CDR3 DNA reads TGTGCCAGCAGTCCCGGCTACGAGCAGTACTTC. Translating gives CASSPGYEQYF.

The chain employs TRBV2 and TRBJ2-7, with 10 bases lining up with TRBD2. Per the germline V gene, CDR1 is SNHLY and CDR2 is FYNNEI. The CDR3 runs 13 residues. Trimming took 10 bases from V and 1 from J; bases not matched to a gene: 4. The CDR3 sequence is CAIRTSGSYEQYF. In DNA, the CDR3 is TGTGCCATCCGGACTAGCGGATCCTACGAGCAGTACTTC.

This rearrangement joins TRBV6-5 to TRBJ1-1; tentative D call: TRBD1 (6 bases). With 5 bases removed from V and 4 bases from J, the gap between germline ends came to 14 bases. Germline V gene sequence: CDR1 MNHEY, CDR2 SVGAGI. The CDR3 extends over 14 amino acids. The CDR3 here is CASSPGEWSTEAFF. DNA of the CDR3: TGTGCCAGCAGTCCAGGGGAGTGGAGCACTGAAGCTTTCTTT.

The chain uses TRBV11-2 and TRBJ1-6, with 8 bases that match TRBD1. The CDR3 has 15 amino acids. CDR1 is SGHAT, CDR2 FQNNGV, per germline. V lost 4 bases to trimming and J lost 9 bases; unmatched junction nucleotides: 8. As DNA, the CDR3 is TGTGCCAGCAGCTCCACCGGGACAGGAGCTTCACCCCTCCACTTT. Residues: CASSSTGTGASPLHF.

V is TRBV30 and J is TRBJ1-2; D call uncertain. The germline gives CDR1 GTSNPN, CDR2 SVGIG (reference sequence). This CDR3 is built from 12 residues. The V and J ends lost 1 base and 7 bases respectively, with 10 bases between them. The CDR3 DNA is TGTGCCTGGAGTGCTCTGGGAGGTGGCTACACCTTC. Translation gives CAWSALGGGYTF.

This rearrangement joins TRBV9 to TRBJ2-3; D remains unclear. Between the trimmed V and J ends, which lost 2 bases and 2 bases, there was a span of 12 bases. Germline values: CDR1 SGDLS, CDR2 YYNGEE. The CDR3 has 15 residues. The chain's CDR3 is CASSVGSSYTDTQYF. The CDR3 nucleotides are TGTGCCAGCAGCGTGGGTTCCTCTTACACAGATACGCAGTATTTT. Combining the CDR3 with reference TRBV9 and TRBJ2-3 gives the whole variable domain DSGVTQTPKHLITATGQRVTLRCSPRSGDLSVYWYQQSLDQGLQFLIQYYNGEERAKGNILERFSAQQFPDLHSELNLSSLELGDSALYFCASSVGSSYTDTQYFGPGTRLTVL.